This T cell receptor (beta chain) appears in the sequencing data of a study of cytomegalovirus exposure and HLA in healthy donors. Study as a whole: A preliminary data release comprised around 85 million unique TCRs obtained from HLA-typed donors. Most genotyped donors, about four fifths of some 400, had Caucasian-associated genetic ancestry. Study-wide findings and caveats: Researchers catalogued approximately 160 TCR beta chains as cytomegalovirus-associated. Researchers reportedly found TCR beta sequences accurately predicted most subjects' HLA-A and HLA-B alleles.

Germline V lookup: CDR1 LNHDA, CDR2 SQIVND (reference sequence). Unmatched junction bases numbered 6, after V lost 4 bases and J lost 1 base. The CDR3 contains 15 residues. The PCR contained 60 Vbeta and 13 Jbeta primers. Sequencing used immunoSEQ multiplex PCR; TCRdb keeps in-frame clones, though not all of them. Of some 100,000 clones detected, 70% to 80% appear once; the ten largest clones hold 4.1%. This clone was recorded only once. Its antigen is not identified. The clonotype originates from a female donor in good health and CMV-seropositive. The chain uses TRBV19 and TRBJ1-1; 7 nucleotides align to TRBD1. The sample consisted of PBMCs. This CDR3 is CASSKTGTANTEAFF. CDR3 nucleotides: TGTGCCAGTAGTAAGACCGGGACAGCGAACACTGAAGCTTTCTTT.